What follows describes a single T cell receptor beta chain. Antigen unknown. This record belongs to a study of cytomegalovirus exposure and HLA in healthy donors. Overall study results and limits: An analysis was carried out at a later point. It showed that HLA-associated TCR beta chains were more clonally expanded than equally common non-associated chains. Using a false discovery rate of 0.05, a later analysis showed that 15,000 to 20,000 TCR beta sequences were associated with HLA alleles. The majority of CMV-associated TCR beta chains were reported as apparently HLA-restricted in a later analysis. Reports described diagnosis of cytomegalovirus status by the classifier as highly specific and sensitive.

Per the germline V gene, CDR1 is LGHNA and CDR2 is YNFKEQ. V was cut by 1 base and J by 4 bases, with 8 bases left in between. The CDR3 covers 14 residues. It was with 60 Vbeta and 13 Jbeta primers that the PCR ran. This table comes from immunoSEQ multiplex PCR, and its TCRdb copy is limited to in-frame clones, with some not included. Among some 95,000 clones listed, about four fifths were seen once. The sequenced material came from PBMCs. The origin of this receptor is a woman aged 35 to 49 in good health and CMV-seronegative. The V gene is TRBV4-2, the J gene TRBJ1-3; a weak D match, TRBD1 (6 bases). The CDR3 reads CASSQARGGNTIYF. The DNA for the CDR3 is TGTGCCAGCAGCCAAGCCAGGGGAGGAAACACCATATATTTT.